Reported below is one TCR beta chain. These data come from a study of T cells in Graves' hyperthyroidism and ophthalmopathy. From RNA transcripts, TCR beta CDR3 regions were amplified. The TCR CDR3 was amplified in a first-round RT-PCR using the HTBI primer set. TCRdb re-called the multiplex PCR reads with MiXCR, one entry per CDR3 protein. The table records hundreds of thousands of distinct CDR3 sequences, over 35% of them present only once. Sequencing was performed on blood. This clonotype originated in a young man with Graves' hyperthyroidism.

The CDR3 is CASSNRGDNQPQHF. CDR3 coding DNA: TGTGCCAGCTCCAACAGGGGAGACAATCAGCCCCAGCATTTT. The V and J genes are TRBV2 and TRBJ1-5; TRBD1 matches 7 bases. The CDR3 spans 14 residues. The junction had 7 bases not matched to a gene; V was cut back by 8 bases and J by 3 bases. Looked up from germline, CDR1 is SNHLY and CDR2 is FYNNEI.